Included here is one T cell receptor beta chain sequence, with context. TCRdb's copy holds only in-frame clones and misses some; the assay was immunoSEQ multiplex PCR. In the table there are approximately 200,000 clones, 75% to 90% of which are singletons. The data originate from a study of blood T cell repertoires in COVID-19. Study as a whole: T cells, B-cell-depleted T cells, or PBMCs supplied cDNA or gDNA.

The CDR3 runs 14 residues. The germline CDR1 and CDR2 sequences are SGHTA and FQGNSA. The trim removed 5 bases at V and 5 bases at J, leaving 7 bases unmatched. This TCR derives from a woman in her twenties or thirties who had been exposed to COVID-19. The rearrangement uses TRBV7-2 and TRBJ1-2; TRBD1 matches 8 bases. Sequenced input: PBMCs or T cells enriched from blood (not recorded which). Here the CDR3 reads CASSPGTGRYGYTF. CDR3 DNA: TGTGCCAGCAGCCCTGGGACAGGTCGGTATGGCTACACCTTC.